This TCR beta chain was captured by sequencing in a study of blood T cell repertoires in COVID-19. Background on the study: Nucleic acid was either cDNA or gDNA, and it came from T cells, B-cell-depleted T cells, or PBMCs.

Method: immunoSEQ multiplex PCR; TCRdb's copy keeps in-frame clones and lacks some. The sample has over 150,000 clones; approximately 78% are singletons. Per the germline V gene, CDR1 is LGHDT and CDR2 is YNNKEL (reference sequence). V gave up 1 base and J gave up 4 bases; unmatched junction bases: 6. The CDR3 runs to 15 residues. Cohort assignment relied on participant-reported clinical history. Recovery among Cohort 3 donors was established by two negative PCRs, clearance, or symptom resolution. The V gene is TRBV3-1 (or the pseudogene TRBV3-2), the J gene TRBJ1-2; 7 bases map to TRBD1. Sequencing was carried out using PBMCs or T cells enriched from blood (not recorded which). The origin of this receptor is a woman aged 45-59 years who had recovered from COVID-19. The CDR3 spells CASSQADRVGYGYTF. The DNA for the CDR3 is TGTGCCAGCAGCCAAGCTGACAGGGTCGGCTATGGCTACACCTTC.